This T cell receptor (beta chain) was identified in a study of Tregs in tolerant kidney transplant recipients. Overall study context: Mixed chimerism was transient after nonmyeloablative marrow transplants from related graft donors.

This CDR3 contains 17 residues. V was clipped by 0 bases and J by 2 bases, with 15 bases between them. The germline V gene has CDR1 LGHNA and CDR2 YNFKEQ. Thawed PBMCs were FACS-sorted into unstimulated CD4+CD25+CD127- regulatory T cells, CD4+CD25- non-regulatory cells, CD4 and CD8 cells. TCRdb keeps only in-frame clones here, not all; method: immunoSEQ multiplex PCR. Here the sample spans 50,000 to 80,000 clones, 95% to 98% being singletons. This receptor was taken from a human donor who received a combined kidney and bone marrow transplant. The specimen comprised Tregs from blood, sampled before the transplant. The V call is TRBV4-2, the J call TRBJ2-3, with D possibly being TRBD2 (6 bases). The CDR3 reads CASSQDHQRAYTDTQYF. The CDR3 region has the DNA TGTGCCAGCAGCCAAGACCATCAGCGGGCTTACACAGATACGCAGTATTTT.